These T cell receptor beta chains were read from a single sample in a study of siplizumab effects on memory and regulatory T cells. Generated by immunoSEQ multiplex PCR, the TCRdb table keeps only in-frame clones and is missing some. The profile shows roughly 50,000 clones, 95% to 97% of them singletons. The sample consisted of naive CD4+ T cells sorted from blood. These receptor sequences come from a human donor in good health. CDR3s include the opening cysteine and the closing phenylalanine or tryptophan. Each record gives: J gene, clone size, D gene, V gene, CDR3 protein, CDR3 DNA. A D gene is named only where the DNA matches it firmly. Part of the rows lack a size; the others show once, few, many or a class for expanded clones.

j_gene: TRBJ2-2; abundance: .; d_gene: TRBD1; v_gene: TRBV18; CDR3aa: CASSHNRGTGELFF; CDR3nt: TGTGCCAGCTCACACAACAGGGGGACCGGGGAGCTGTTTTTT
j_gene: TRBJ2-2; abundance: .; d_gene: .; v_gene: TRBV2; CDR3aa: CASSGGSGAPSGELFF; CDR3nt: TGTGCCAGCAGTGGAGGGTCAGGGGCGCCGAGCGGGGAGCTGTTTTTT
j_gene: TRBJ2-1; abundance: .; d_gene: .; v_gene: TRBV10-1; CDR3aa: CASSGGISSNEQFF; CDR3nt: TGCGCCAGCAGTGGCGGAATCTCGAGCAATGAGCAGTTCTTC
j_gene: TRBJ2-1; abundance: .; d_gene: .; v_gene: TRBV7-2; CDR3aa: CASSPRGGEQFF; CDR3nt: TGTGCCAGCAGCCCCAGGGGGGGTGAGCAGTTCTTC
j_gene: TRBJ2-1; abundance: .; d_gene: .; v_gene: TRBV7-2; CDR3aa: CASSSPGLSYNEQFF; CDR3nt: TGTGCCAGCAGCTCCCCCGGGTTATCCTACAATGAGCAGTTCTTC
j_gene: TRBJ2-7; abundance: .; d_gene: TRBD1; v_gene: TRBV7-3; CDR3aa: CASSSRPGGEYEQYF; CDR3nt: TGTGCCAGCAGCTCCCGGCCAGGGGGCGAGTACGAGCAGTACTTC
j_gene: TRBJ1-2; abundance: few; d_gene: .; v_gene: TRBV15; CDR3aa: CATSRDRRQGHGGYTF; CDR3nt: TGTGCCACCAGCAGAGATCGGCGGCAGGGCCATGGGGGCTACACCTTC
j_gene: TRBJ1-2; abundance: .; d_gene: .; v_gene: TRBV4-3; CDR3aa: CASSRGYNYGYTF; CDR3nt: TGCGCCAGCAGCCGGGGCTACAACTATGGCTACACCTTC
j_gene: TRBJ2-7; abundance: .; d_gene: .; v_gene: TRBV5-1; CDR3aa: CASSLDPGTYEQYF; CDR3nt: TGCGCCAGCAGCTTGGATCCAGGGACCTACGAGCAGTACTTC
j_gene: TRBJ2-3; abundance: .; d_gene: TRBD2; v_gene: TRBV5-4; CDR3aa: CASSAQLAGTDTQYF; CDR3nt: TGTGCCAGCAGCGCCCAACTAGCGGGCACAGATACGCAGTATTTT
j_gene: TRBJ2-1; abundance: .; d_gene: TRBD1; v_gene: TRBV5-1; CDR3aa: CASSRGTAYNEQFF; CDR3nt: TGCGCCAGCAGCCGTGGGACAGCCTACAATGAGCAGTTCTTC
j_gene: TRBJ2-7; abundance: once; d_gene: TRBD1; v_gene: TRBV19; CDR3aa: CASSKGTGPYEQYF; CDR3nt: TGTGCCAGTAGTAAGGGGACAGGACCCTACGAGCAGTACTTC
j_gene: TRBJ1-6; abundance: .; d_gene: .; v_gene: TRBV12-2; CDR3aa: CASRLVPNNSPLHF; CDR3nt: TGTGCAAGTCGCTTAGTTCCTAATAATTCACCCCTCCACTTT
j_gene: TRBJ2-7; abundance: .; d_gene: TRBD2; v_gene: TRBV7-2; CDR3aa: CASSSKRERSYEQYF; CDR3nt: TGTGCCAGCAGCTCGAAGCGGGAACGGTCCTACGAGCAGTACTTC
j_gene: TRBJ2-1; abundance: .; d_gene: .; v_gene: TRBV19; CDR3aa: CASSTRDEQFF; CDR3nt: TGTGCCAGTAGTACCCGAGATGAGCAGTTCTTC
j_gene: TRBJ2-3; abundance: once; d_gene: .; v_gene: TRBV28; CDR3aa: CASRRLQSTDTQYF; CDR3nt: TGTGCCAGCAGGCGACTGCAGAGCACAGATACGCAGTATTTT
j_gene: TRBJ2-3; abundance: once; d_gene: .; v_gene: TRBV7-9; CDR3aa: CASSSRLAISTDTQYF; CDR3nt: TGTGCCAGCAGCTCGCGCCTAGCGATTAGCACAGATACGCAGTATTTT
j_gene: TRBJ1-1; abundance: .; d_gene: .; v_gene: TRBV6-1; CDR3aa: CASTGQKNTEAFF; CDR3nt: TGTGCCAGCACCGGACAGAAGAACACTGAAGCTTTCTTT
j_gene: TRBJ2-3; abundance: .; d_gene: .; v_gene: TRBV19; CDR3aa: CASSPPGPVGTDTQYF; CDR3nt: TGTGCCAGTAGTCCCCCCGGGCCCGTGGGCACAGATACGCAGTATTTT
j_gene: TRBJ1-5; abundance: .; d_gene: TRBD1; v_gene: TRBV10-3; CDR3aa: CAISENRGYQPQHF; CDR3nt: TGTGCCATCAGTGAGAACAGGGGATATCAGCCCCAGCATTTT
j_gene: TRBJ2-2; abundance: .; d_gene: TRBD2; v_gene: TRBV7-3; CDR3aa: CASSTGTSGTGELFF; CDR3nt: TGTGCCAGCAGCACCGGGACTAGCGGGACCGGGGAGCTGTTTTTT
j_gene: TRBJ1-5; abundance: once; d_gene: TRBD1; v_gene: TRBV5-1; CDR3aa: CASSLDTGVDQPQHF; CDR3nt: TGCGCCAGCAGCTTGGATACAGGGGTAGATCAGCCCCAGCATTTT
j_gene: TRBJ1-1; abundance: .; d_gene: TRBD1; v_gene: TRBV6-4; CDR3aa: CASKGQGSTEAFF; CDR3nt: TGTGCCAGCAAGGGACAGGGGAGCACTGAAGCTTTCTTT
j_gene: TRBJ2-2; abundance: .; d_gene: .; v_gene: TRBV6-5; CDR3aa: CASAVSGNTGELFF; CDR3nt: TGTGCCAGCGCCGTGAGCGGGAACACCGGGGAGCTGTTTTTT
j_gene: TRBJ2-1; abundance: once; d_gene: .; v_gene: TRBV25-1; CDR3aa: CASSESGYNEQFF; CDR3nt: TGTGCCAGCAGTGAATCCGGCTACAATGAGCAGTTCTTC
j_gene: TRBJ2-7; abundance: .; d_gene: TRBD1; v_gene: TRBV10-3; CDR3aa: CAIRTGTGTYEQYF; CDR3nt: TGTGCCATCAGGACCGGGACAGGGACCTACGAGCAGTACTTC
j_gene: TRBJ1-2; abundance: .; d_gene: TRBD1; v_gene: TRBV28; CDR3aa: CASSLVRDRHGYTF; CDR3nt: TGTGCCAGCAGTTTAGTCCGGGACAGGCATGGATACACCTTC
j_gene: TRBJ1-5; abundance: .; d_gene: .; v_gene: TRBV18; CDR3aa: CASSWEGLGDQPQHF; CDR3nt: TGTGCCAGCTCATGGGAGGGACTCGGGGATCAGCCCCAGCATTTT
j_gene: TRBJ2-1; abundance: .; d_gene: .; v_gene: TRBV29-1; CDR3aa: CSVEGWGGTGNEQFF; CDR3nt: TGCAGCGTTGAAGGCTGGGGGGGCACGGGTAATGAGCAGTTCTTC
j_gene: TRBJ1-2; abundance: .; d_gene: .; v_gene: TRBV5-1; CDR3aa: CASSLAGDYGYTF; CDR3nt: TGCGCCAGCAGCTTGGCCGGGGACTATGGCTACACCTTC
j_gene: TRBJ2-1; abundance: .; d_gene: TRBD2; v_gene: TRBV7-3; CDR3aa: CASSLVPGGYNEQFF; CDR3nt: TGTGCCAGCAGCTTAGTTCCGGGAGGGTACAATGAGCAGTTCTTC
j_gene: TRBJ2-7; abundance: .; d_gene: TRBD1; v_gene: TRBV5-1; CDR3aa: CASSPTGVGGEQYF; CDR3nt: TGCGCCAGCAGTCCTACAGGGGTAGGAGGCGAGCAGTACTTC
j_gene: TRBJ2-3; abundance: .; d_gene: TRBD2; v_gene: TRBV7-2; CDR3aa: CASSSLAGGFTDTQYF; CDR3nt: TGTGCCAGCAGCTCACTAGCGGGAGGGTTCACAGATACGCAGTATTTT